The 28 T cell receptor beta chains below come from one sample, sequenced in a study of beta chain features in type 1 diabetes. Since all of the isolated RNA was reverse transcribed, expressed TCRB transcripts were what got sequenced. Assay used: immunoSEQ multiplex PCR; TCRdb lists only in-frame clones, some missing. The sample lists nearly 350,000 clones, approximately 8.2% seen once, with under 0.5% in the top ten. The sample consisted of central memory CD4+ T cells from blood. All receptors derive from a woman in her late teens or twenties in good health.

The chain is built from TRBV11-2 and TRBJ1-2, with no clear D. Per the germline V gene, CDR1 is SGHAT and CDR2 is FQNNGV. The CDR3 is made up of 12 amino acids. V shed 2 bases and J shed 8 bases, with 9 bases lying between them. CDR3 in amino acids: CASSLYEWGYTF. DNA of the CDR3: TGTGCCAGCAGCTTATACGAATGGGGCTACACCTTC. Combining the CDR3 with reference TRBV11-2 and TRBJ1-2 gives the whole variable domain EAGVAQSPRYKIIEKRQSVAFWCNPISGHATLYWYQQILGQGPKLLIQFQNNGVVDDSQLPKDRFSAERLKGVDSTLKIQPAKLEDSAVYLCASSLYEWGYTFGSGTRLTVV.

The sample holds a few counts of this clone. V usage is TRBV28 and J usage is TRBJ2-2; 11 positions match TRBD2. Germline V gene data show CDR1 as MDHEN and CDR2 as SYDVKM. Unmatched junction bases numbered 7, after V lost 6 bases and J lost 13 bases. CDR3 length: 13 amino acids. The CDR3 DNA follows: TGTGCCAGCAGCCGTACCGGGACTAGCGGGCTGTTTTTT. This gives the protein CASSRTGTSGLFF.

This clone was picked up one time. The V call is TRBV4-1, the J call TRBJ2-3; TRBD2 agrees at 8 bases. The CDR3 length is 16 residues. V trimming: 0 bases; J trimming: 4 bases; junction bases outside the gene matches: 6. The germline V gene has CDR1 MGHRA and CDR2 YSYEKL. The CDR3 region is CASSQDLLGRADTQYF. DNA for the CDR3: TGCGCCAGCAGCCAAGATCTTCTCGGGAGGGCAGATACGCAGTATTTT.

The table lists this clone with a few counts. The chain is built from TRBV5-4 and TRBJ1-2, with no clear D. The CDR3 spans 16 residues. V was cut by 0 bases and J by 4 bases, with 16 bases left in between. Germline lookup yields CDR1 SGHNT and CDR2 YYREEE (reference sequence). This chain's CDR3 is CASSLGARDSFYGYTF. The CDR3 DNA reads TGTGCCAGCAGCTTGGGGGCTCGGGATTCTTTCTATGGCTACACCTTC.

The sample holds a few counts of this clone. In nucleotides, the CDR3 is TGTGCCAGCGAACTAGCGGAACGCACAGATACGCAGTATTTT. As protein: CASELAERTDTQYF. The V call is TRBV18, the J call TRBJ2-3; 8 nucleotides match TRBD2. The CDR3 contains 14 residues. Looked up from germline, CDR1 is KGHSH and CDR2 is LQKENI. The ends lost 8 bases at V and 1 base at J; junction bases unmatched: 5.

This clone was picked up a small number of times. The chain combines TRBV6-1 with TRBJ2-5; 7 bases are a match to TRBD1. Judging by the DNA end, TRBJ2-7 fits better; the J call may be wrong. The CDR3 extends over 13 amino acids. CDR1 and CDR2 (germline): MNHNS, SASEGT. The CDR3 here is CASSEGTGTEQYF. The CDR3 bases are TGTGCCAGCAGTGAAGGGACAGGTACCGAGCAGTACTTC.

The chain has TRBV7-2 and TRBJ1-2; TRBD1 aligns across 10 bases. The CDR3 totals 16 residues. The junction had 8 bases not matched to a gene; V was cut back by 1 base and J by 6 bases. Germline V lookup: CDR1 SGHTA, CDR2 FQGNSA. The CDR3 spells CASSLGGPGQGNGYTF. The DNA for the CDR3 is TGTGCCAGCAGCTTAGGAGGACCGGGACAGGGGAATGGCTACACCTTC.

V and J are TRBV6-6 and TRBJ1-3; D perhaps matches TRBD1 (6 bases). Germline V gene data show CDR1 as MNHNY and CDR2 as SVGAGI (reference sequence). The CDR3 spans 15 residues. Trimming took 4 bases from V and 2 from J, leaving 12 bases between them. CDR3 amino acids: CASSFEQGTGNTIYF. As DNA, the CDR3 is TGTGCCAGCAGTTTCGAACAGGGTACTGGAAACACCATATATTTT.

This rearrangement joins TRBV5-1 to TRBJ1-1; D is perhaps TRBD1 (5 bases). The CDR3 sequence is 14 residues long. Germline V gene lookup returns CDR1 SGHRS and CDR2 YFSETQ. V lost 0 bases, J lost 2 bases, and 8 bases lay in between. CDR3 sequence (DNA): TGCGCCAGCAGCTTGGACAGGTTTAACACTGAAGCTTTCTTT. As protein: CASSLDRFNTEAFF.

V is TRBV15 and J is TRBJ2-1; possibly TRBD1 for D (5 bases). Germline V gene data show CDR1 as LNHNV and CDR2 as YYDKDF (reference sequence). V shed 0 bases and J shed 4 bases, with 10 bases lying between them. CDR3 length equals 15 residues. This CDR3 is CATSRDRPGYNEQFF. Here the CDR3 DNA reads TGTGCCACCAGCAGAGATCGGCCAGGGTACAATGAGCAGTTCTTC.

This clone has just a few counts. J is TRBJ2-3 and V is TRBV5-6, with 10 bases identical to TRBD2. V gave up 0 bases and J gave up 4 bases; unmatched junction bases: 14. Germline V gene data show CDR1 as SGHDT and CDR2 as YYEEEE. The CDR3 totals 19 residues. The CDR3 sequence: CASSLAGPLAGASPDTQYF. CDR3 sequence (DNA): TGTGCCAGCAGCTTGGCGGGTCCCCTAGCGGGAGCGTCCCCAGATACGCAGTATTTT.

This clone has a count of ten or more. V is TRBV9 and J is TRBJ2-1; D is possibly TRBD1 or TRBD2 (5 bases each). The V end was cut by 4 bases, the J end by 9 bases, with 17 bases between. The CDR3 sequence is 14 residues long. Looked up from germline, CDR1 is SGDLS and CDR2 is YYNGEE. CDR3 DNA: TGTGCCAGCAGCCCCGATTGGGGGTCGGGTGAGCAGTTCTTC. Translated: CASSPDWGSGEQFF.

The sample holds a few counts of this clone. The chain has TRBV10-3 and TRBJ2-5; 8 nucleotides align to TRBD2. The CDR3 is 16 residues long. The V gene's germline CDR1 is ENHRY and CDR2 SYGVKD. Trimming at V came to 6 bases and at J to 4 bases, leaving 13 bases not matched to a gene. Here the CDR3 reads CAISASAGTRRETQYF. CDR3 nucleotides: TGTGCCATCAGCGCTTCGGCCGGGACTAGAAGAGAGACCCAGTACTTC.

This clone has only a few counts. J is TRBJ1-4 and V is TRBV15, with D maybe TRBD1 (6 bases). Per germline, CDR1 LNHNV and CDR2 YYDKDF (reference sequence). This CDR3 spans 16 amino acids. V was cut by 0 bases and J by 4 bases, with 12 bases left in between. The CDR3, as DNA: TGTGCCACCAGCAGAGATTCGGACAGAGTTAATGAAAAACTGTTTTTT. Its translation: CATSRDSDRVNEKLFF.

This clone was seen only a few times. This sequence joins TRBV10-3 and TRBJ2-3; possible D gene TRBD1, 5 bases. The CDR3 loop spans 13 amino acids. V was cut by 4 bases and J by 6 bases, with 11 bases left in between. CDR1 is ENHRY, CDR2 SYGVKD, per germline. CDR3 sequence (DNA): TGTGCCATCAGTGTAGGCCCAGGGGATACGCAGTATTTT. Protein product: CAISVGPGDTQYF.

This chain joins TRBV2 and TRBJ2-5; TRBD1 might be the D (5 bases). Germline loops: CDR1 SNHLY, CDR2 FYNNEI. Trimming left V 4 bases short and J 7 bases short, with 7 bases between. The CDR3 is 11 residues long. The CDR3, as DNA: TGTGCCAGCAGTGGCACAGGGACCCAGTACTTC. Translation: CASSGTGTQYF.

Here the CDR3 reads CASSQEISGRAYEQYF. In DNA form, the CDR3 reads TGCGCCAGCAGCCAAGAGATTAGCGGGAGAGCCTACGAGCAGTACTTC. The V gene is TRBV4-3, the J gene TRBJ2-7; 9 positions agree with TRBD2. J lost 2 bases, V lost 0 bases, and 5 bases had no gene match. In germline, CDR1 is LGHNA, CDR2 YSLEER. The CDR3 is made up of 16 amino acids.

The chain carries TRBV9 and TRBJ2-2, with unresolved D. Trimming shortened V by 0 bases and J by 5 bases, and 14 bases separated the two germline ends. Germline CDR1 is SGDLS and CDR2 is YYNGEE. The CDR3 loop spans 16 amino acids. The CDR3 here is CASSVVPAPSTGELFF. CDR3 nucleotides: TGTGCCAGCAGCGTAGTCCCGGCCCCGAGTACCGGGGAGCTGTTTTTT.

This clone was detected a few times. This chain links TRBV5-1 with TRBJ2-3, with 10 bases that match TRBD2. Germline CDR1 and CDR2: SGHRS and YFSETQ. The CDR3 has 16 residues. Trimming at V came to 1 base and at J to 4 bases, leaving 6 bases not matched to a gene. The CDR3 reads CASSLFSSGSADTQYF. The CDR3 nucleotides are TGCGCCAGCAGCTTGTTCTCTAGCGGGAGTGCAGATACGCAGTATTTT.

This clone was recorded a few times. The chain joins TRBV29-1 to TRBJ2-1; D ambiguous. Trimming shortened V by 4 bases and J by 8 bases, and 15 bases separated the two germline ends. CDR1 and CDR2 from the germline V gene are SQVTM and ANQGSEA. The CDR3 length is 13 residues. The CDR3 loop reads CSVVVVFGDEQFF. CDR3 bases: TGCAGCGTTGTGGTAGTCTTCGGCGATGAGCAGTTCTTC.

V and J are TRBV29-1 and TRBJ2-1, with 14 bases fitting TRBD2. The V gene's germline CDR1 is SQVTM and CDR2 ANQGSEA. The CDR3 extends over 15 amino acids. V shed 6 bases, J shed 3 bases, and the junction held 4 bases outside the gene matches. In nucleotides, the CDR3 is TGCAGCGTCGCCGGGACTAGCGGGAGCTACAATGAGCAGTTCTTC. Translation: CSVAGTSGSYNEQFF.

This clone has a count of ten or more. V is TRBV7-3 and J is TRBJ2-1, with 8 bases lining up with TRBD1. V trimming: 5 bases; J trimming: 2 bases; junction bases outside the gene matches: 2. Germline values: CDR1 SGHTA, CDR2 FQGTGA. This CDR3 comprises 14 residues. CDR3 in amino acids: CASSPDRAYNEQFF. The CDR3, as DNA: TGTGCCAGCAGCCCGGACAGGGCCTACAATGAGCAGTTCTTC.

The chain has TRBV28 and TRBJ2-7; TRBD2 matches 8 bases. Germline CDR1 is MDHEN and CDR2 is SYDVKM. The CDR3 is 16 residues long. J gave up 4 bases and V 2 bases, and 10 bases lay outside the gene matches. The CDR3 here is CASSLTPGLGVYEQYF. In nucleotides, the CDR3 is TGTGCCAGCAGTTTAACACCGGGACTAGGCGTTTACGAGCAGTACTTC. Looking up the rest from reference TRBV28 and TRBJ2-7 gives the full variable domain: DVKVTQSSRYLVKRTGEKVFLECVQDMDHENMFWYRQDPGLGLRLIYFSYDVKMKEKGDIPEGYSVSREKKERFSLILESASTNQTSMYLCASSLTPGLGVYEQYFGPGTRLTVT.

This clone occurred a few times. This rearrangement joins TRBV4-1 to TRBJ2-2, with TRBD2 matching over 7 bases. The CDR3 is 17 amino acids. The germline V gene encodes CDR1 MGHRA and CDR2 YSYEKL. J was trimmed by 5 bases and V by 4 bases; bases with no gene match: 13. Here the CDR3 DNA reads TGCGCCAGCAGCCGGAAGTTGCCGGGAGGAGGAACCGGGGAGCTGTTTTTT. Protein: CASSRKLPGGGTGELFF.

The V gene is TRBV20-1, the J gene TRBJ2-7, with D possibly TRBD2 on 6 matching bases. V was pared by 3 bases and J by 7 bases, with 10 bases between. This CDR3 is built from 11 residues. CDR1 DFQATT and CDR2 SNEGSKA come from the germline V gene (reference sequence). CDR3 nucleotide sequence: TGCAGTGCTAGCTTGCGGGGTGAGCAGTACTTC. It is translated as CSASLRGEQYF.

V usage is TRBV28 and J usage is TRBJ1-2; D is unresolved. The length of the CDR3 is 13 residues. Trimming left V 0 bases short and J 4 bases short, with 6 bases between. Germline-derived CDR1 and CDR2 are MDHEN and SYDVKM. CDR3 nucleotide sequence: TGTGCCAGCAGTTTATGGGCAGGCTATGGCTACACCTTC. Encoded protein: CASSLWAGYGYTF.

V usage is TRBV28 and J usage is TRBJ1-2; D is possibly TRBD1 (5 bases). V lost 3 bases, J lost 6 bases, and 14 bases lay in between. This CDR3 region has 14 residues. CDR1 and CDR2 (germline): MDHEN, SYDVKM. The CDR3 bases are TGTGCCAGCAGTTTTGGGGCAGGGCTCCATGGCTACACCTTC. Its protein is CASSFGAGLHGYTF.

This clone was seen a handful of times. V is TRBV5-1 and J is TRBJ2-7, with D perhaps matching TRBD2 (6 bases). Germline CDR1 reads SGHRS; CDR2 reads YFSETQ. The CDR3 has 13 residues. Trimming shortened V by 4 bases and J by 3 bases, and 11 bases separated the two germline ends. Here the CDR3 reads CASSVKGGYEQYF. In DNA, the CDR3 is TGCGCCAGCAGCGTGAAGGGAGGCTACGAGCAGTACTTC.